Listed below are T cell receptor beta chains from one sample, sequenced in a study of T cell responses to AZD1222 COVID-19 vaccine. The repertoire was sequenced with immunoSEQ multiplex PCR; TCRdb's copy has only in-frame clones and lacks some. The repertoire holds about 42,000 clones, with approximately 80% as singletons. The sample in question was peripheral blood, obtained 28 days after the second AZD1222 dose. The receptors come from an adult who received the AZD1222 COVID-19 vaccine. Each CDR3 is given with its conserved first and last residue. A D gene is named only where the DNA matches it firmly. Expanded clones are given a class, and other clones once, few, many or no size at all.

v_call: TRBV19; d_call: TRBD1; clone_size: .; j_call: TRBJ2-7; cdr3_aa: CASSISGTGIYEQYF; cdr3_nt: TGTGCCAGTAGTATTTCGGGGACAGGGATCTACGAGCAGTACTTC
v_call: TRBV29-1; d_call: TRBD1; clone_size: .; j_call: TRBJ1-3; cdr3_aa: CSVESGGNTIYF; cdr3_nt: TGCAGCGTTGAATCAGGGGGGAACACCATATATTTT
v_call: TRBV3-1/TRBV3-2; d_call: TRBD1; clone_size: .; j_call: TRBJ2-4; cdr3_aa: CASSPTQNYRTGIKNIQYF; cdr3_nt: TGTGCCAGCAGCCCTACACAGAATTATCGGACAGGGATAAAAAACATTCAGTACTTC
v_call: TRBV18; d_call: .; clone_size: .; j_call: TRBJ1-6; cdr3_aa: CASSPLPDSYNSPLHF; cdr3_nt: TGTGCCAGCTCACCACTGCCCGACTCCTATAATTCACCCCTCCACTTT
v_call: TRBV6-1; d_call: .; clone_size: .; j_call: TRBJ1-2; cdr3_aa: CASSEALGVVAYGYTF; cdr3_nt: TGTGCCAGCAGTGAAGCCCTGGGGGTAGTCGCCTATGGCTACACCTTC
v_call: TRBV5-1; d_call: .; clone_size: .; j_call: TRBJ2-7; cdr3_aa: CASSLAASYEQYF; cdr3_nt: TGCGCCAGCAGCTTGGCGGCCTCCTACGAGCAGTACTTC
v_call: TRBV28; d_call: .; clone_size: .; j_call: TRBJ1-2; cdr3_aa: CASSLSLRRGGYTF; cdr3_nt: TGTGCCAGCAGTTTATCTCTTCGGCGGGGTGGCTACACCTTC
v_call: TRBV27; d_call: .; clone_size: few; j_call: TRBJ1-1; cdr3_aa: CASSLMEGSTEAFF; cdr3_nt: TGTGCCAGCAGTTTAATGGAGGGGAGTACTGAAGCTTTCTTT
v_call: TRBV7-6; d_call: .; clone_size: .; j_call: TRBJ2-2; cdr3_aa: CASSSGTVNTGELFF; cdr3_nt: TGTGCCAGCAGCTCAGGGACGGTTAACACCGGGGAGCTGTTTTTT
v_call: TRBV28; d_call: .; clone_size: .; j_call: TRBJ2-7; cdr3_aa: CASGFGQFLYEQYF; cdr3_nt: TGTGCCAGCGGATTCGGACAGTTCCTCTACGAGCAGTACTTC
v_call: TRBV19; d_call: TRBD1; clone_size: .; j_call: TRBJ1-4; cdr3_aa: CASSMDTGAINEKLFF; cdr3_nt: TGTGCCAGTAGTATGGATACAGGGGCCATAAATGAAAAACTGTTTTTT
v_call: TRBV5-1; d_call: .; clone_size: .; j_call: TRBJ1-1; cdr3_aa: CASSSAHGNTEAFF; cdr3_nt: TGCGCCAGCAGCTCCGCACACGGAAACACTGAAGCTTTCTTT
v_call: TRBV2; d_call: .; clone_size: .; j_call: TRBJ1-1; cdr3_aa: CASSGLGTEAFF; cdr3_nt: TGTGCCAGCAGTGGGCTGGGCACTGAAGCTTTCTTT
v_call: TRBV19; d_call: .; clone_size: .; j_call: TRBJ2-3; cdr3_aa: CASSIATGRTDTQYF; cdr3_nt: TGTGCCAGTAGTATAGCGACAGGGAGGACAGATACGCAGTATTTT
v_call: TRBV19; d_call: .; clone_size: .; j_call: TRBJ2-6; cdr3_aa: CASRSGSSGANVLTF; cdr3_nt: TGTGCCAGCCGTTCAGGAAGCTCTGGGGCCAACGTCCTGACTTTC
v_call: TRBV14; d_call: .; clone_size: .; j_call: TRBJ1-1; cdr3_aa: CASSQVSWGVRDTEAFF; cdr3_nt: TGTGCCAGCAGCCAAGTTAGTTGGGGAGTTAGGGACACTGAAGCTTTCTTT
v_call: TRBV6-6; d_call: .; clone_size: .; j_call: TRBJ1-5; cdr3_aa: CASSYNTAVGQPQHF; cdr3_nt: TGTGCCAGCAGTTATAATACAGCAGTTGGTCAGCCCCAGCATTTT
v_call: TRBV14; d_call: .; clone_size: .; j_call: TRBJ2-2; cdr3_aa: CASSQDIGTGELFF; cdr3_nt: TGTGCCAGCAGCCAAGATATCGGGACCGGGGAGCTGTTTTTT
v_call: TRBV19; d_call: .; clone_size: once; j_call: TRBJ2-7; cdr3_aa: CASSINLGNEQYF; cdr3_nt: TGTGCCAGTAGTATAAACCTGGGGAACGAGCAGTACTTC
v_call: TRBV28; d_call: .; clone_size: .; j_call: TRBJ2-2; cdr3_aa: CASRGANTGELFF; cdr3_nt: TGTGCCAGCAGGGGAGCGAACACCGGGGAGCTGTTTTTT
v_call: TRBV3-1/TRBV3-2; d_call: .; clone_size: .; j_call: TRBJ1-2; cdr3_aa: CASSQDTGAGGYTF; cdr3_nt: TGTGCCAGCAGCCAAGACACGGGGGCAGGTGGCTACACCTTC
v_call: TRBV6-4; d_call: TRBD1; clone_size: .; j_call: TRBJ1-4; cdr3_aa: CASSVGTGPNEKLFF; cdr3_nt: TGTGCCAGCAGTGTCGGGACAGGGCCGAATGAAAAACTGTTTTTT
v_call: TRBV9; d_call: .; clone_size: once; j_call: TRBJ2-7; cdr3_aa: CASSVDVRTYEQYF; cdr3_nt: TGTGCCAGCAGCGTAGACGTAAGAACCTACGAGCAGTACTTC
v_call: TRBV10-3; d_call: .; clone_size: .; j_call: TRBJ1-3; cdr3_aa: CAIKDSGSGNTIYF; cdr3_nt: TGTGCCATCAAGGACAGTGGCTCTGGAAACACCATATATTTT
v_call: TRBV19; d_call: .; clone_size: .; j_call: TRBJ1-5; cdr3_aa: CASSPDSYQPQHF; cdr3_nt: TGTGCCAGTAGCCCTGACAGCTATCAGCCCCAGCATTTT
v_call: TRBV15; d_call: .; clone_size: .; j_call: TRBJ1-3; cdr3_aa: CATSRGLEARSGNTIYF; cdr3_nt: TGTGCCACCAGCAGAGGGCTGGAGGCAAGATCTGGAAACACCATATATTTT
v_call: TRBV14; d_call: .; clone_size: .; j_call: TRBJ2-1; cdr3_aa: CASSQGWGVVNEQFF; cdr3_nt: TGTGCCAGCAGCCAAGGGTGGGGGGTAGTAAATGAGCAGTTCTTC
v_call: TRBV10-3; d_call: .; clone_size: .; j_call: TRBJ2-2; cdr3_aa: CAISGEVGELFF; cdr3_nt: TGTGCCATCAGTGGGGAAGTCGGGGAGCTGTTTTTT
v_call: TRBV6-5; d_call: TRBD1; clone_size: once; j_call: TRBJ1-1; cdr3_aa: CASRDRVDAFF; cdr3_nt: TGTGCCAGCAGGGACAGGGTAGATGCTTTCTTT
v_call: TRBV6-5; d_call: .; clone_size: .; j_call: TRBJ1-2; cdr3_aa: CASSPGSDYGYTF; cdr3_nt: TGTGCCAGCAGCCCCGGATCAGACTATGGCTACACCTTC
v_call: TRBV28; d_call: .; clone_size: .; j_call: TRBJ1-2; cdr3_aa: CASSAGDWLNQGYTF; cdr3_nt: TGTGCCAGCAGTGCAGGGGACTGGCTGAATCAGGGCTACACCTTC
v_call: TRBV6-1; d_call: TRBD1; clone_size: .; j_call: TRBJ1-4; cdr3_aa: CASSEGTGGNEKLFF; cdr3_nt: TGTGCCAGCAGTGAAGGGACAGGAGGAAATGAAAAACTGTTTTTT
v_call: TRBV27; d_call: TRBD2; clone_size: .; j_call: TRBJ2-1; cdr3_aa: CASSLALAGGPGNEQFF; cdr3_nt: TGTGCCAGCAGTTTAGCTCTAGCGGGGGGGCCCGGCAATGAGCAGTTCTTC
v_call: TRBV4-2; d_call: TRBD1; clone_size: .; j_call: TRBJ2-6; cdr3_aa: CASSQPGQGLGGANVLTF; cdr3_nt: TGTGCCAGCAGCCAGCCGGGACAGGGTCTGGGAGGGGCCAACGTCCTGACTTTC
v_call: TRBV3-1/TRBV3-2; d_call: TRBD2; clone_size: once; j_call: TRBJ2-7; cdr3_aa: CASSQEGASGGAEQYF; cdr3_nt: TGTGCCAGCAGCCAAGAAGGGGCTAGCGGGGGGGCCGAGCAGTACTTC
v_call: TRBV3-1/TRBV3-2; d_call: .; clone_size: .; j_call: TRBJ2-3; cdr3_aa: CASSHQPRAAQYF; cdr3_nt: TGTGCCAGCAGCCATCAGCCCAGAGCGGCGCAGTATTTT
v_call: TRBV5-1; d_call: .; clone_size: .; j_call: TRBJ1-1; cdr3_aa: CASSPSAGRPRGEAFF; cdr3_nt: TGCGCCAGCAGCCCCTCGGCAGGGAGGCCCAGGGGCGAAGCTTTCTTT
v_call: TRBV7-8; d_call: .; clone_size: .; j_call: TRBJ1-2; cdr3_aa: CASSLGGGYGYTF; cdr3_nt: TGTGCCAGCAGCTTAGGGGGTGGCTATGGCTACACCTTC
v_call: TRBV11-2; d_call: .; clone_size: few; j_call: TRBJ1-6; cdr3_aa: CASSFGFTSTYNSPLHF; cdr3_nt: TGTGCCAGCAGCTTTGGGTTCACCAGCACCTATAATTCACCCCTCCACTTT
v_call: TRBV23-1; d_call: .; clone_size: .; j_call: TRBJ2-7; cdr3_aa: CASSQGSWRGPYYEQYF; cdr3_nt: TGCGCCAGCAGTCAAGGGTCCTGGCGGGGGCCTTACTACGAGCAGTACTTC
v_call: TRBV19; d_call: .; clone_size: .; j_call: TRBJ1-5; cdr3_aa: CASSIASGPNQPQHF; cdr3_nt: TGTGCCAGTAGTATCGCGTCAGGGCCCAATCAGCCCCAGCATTTT
v_call: TRBV6-5; d_call: .; clone_size: .; j_call: TRBJ1-6; cdr3_aa: CASKLAGQYNSPLHF; cdr3_nt: TGTGCCAGCAAGTTAGCTGGGCAGTATAATTCACCCCTCCACTTT
v_call: TRBV28; d_call: .; clone_size: few; j_call: TRBJ1-5; cdr3_aa: CASSLKRHHNQPQHF; cdr3_nt: TGTGCCAGCAGTTTAAAACGACACCACAATCAGCCCCAGCATTTT
v_call: TRBV6-5; d_call: TRBD1; clone_size: .; j_call: TRBJ2-2; cdr3_aa: CASSYSGTGETGELFF; cdr3_nt: TGTGCCAGCAGTTACTCCGGGACAGGGGAAACCGGGGAGCTGTTTTTT
v_call: TRBV9; d_call: .; clone_size: .; j_call: TRBJ1-3; cdr3_aa: CASSPQVGAISGNTIYF; cdr3_nt: TGTGCCAGCAGCCCCCAGGTAGGGGCGATCTCTGGAAACACCATATATTTT
v_call: TRBV5-4; d_call: TRBD1; clone_size: .; j_call: TRBJ2-7; cdr3_aa: CASSPGQVNYEQYF; cdr3_nt: TGTGCCAGCAGCCCCGGACAGGTAAACTACGAGCAGTACTTC
v_call: TRBV3-1/TRBV3-2; d_call: .; clone_size: .; j_call: TRBJ1-6; cdr3_aa: CASSQARGASPLHF; cdr3_nt: TGTGCCAGCAGCCAAGCCAGGGGAGCTTCACCCCTCCACTTT
v_call: TRBV3-1/TRBV3-2; d_call: .; clone_size: medium-sized; j_call: TRBJ1-5; cdr3_aa: CASSQYDTNQPQHF; cdr3_nt: TGTGCCAGCAGCCAATACGACACGAATCAGCCCCAGCATTTT
v_call: TRBV14; d_call: .; clone_size: .; j_call: TRBJ2-5; cdr3_aa: CASSPFDGQETQYF; cdr3_nt: TGTGCCAGCAGCCCATTCGACGGGCAAGAGACCCAGTACTTC
v_call: TRBV10-3; d_call: .; clone_size: .; j_call: TRBJ2-3; cdr3_aa: CAISEKQGLSDTQYF; cdr3_nt: TGTGCCATCAGTGAGAAGCAGGGGTTATCAGATACGCAGTATTTT
v_call: TRBV19; d_call: .; clone_size: .; j_call: TRBJ2-2; cdr3_aa: CASSIVGTNTGELFF; cdr3_nt: TGTGCCAGTAGTATTGTAGGGACGAACACCGGGGAGCTGTTTTTT
v_call: TRBV29-1; d_call: .; clone_size: few; j_call: TRBJ1-1; cdr3_aa: CSVVKGNTEAFF; cdr3_nt: TGCAGCGTTGTGAAAGGGAACACTGAAGCTTTCTTT
v_call: TRBV30; d_call: .; clone_size: .; j_call: TRBJ2-3; cdr3_aa: CAWSVSGPPDTQYF; cdr3_nt: TGTGCCTGGAGTGTCTCGGGACCCCCAGATACGCAGTATTTT